The present T cell receptor beta chain was sequenced within a study of T cell repertoires in cytomegalovirus infection. Whole-study findings and limits: Individuals carrying CMV plus the relevant HLA were identified by cumulative frequency of public TCR beta families.

TCRdb re-called the reads through MiXCR, storing one row per CDR3 protein. The sample lists almost 500,000 distinct CDR3 sequences, around 11% occurring once. This clonotype was picked up many times. Its specificity is unknown. This clonotype was obtained from a human donor in good health (CMV status not recorded). Some clones in this sample may be carry-over from other donors' samples. Sequencing was done on a sample of PBMCs.

The CDR3 bases are TGCAGTGCCGGGGGGAACAGCCATTTCCAAGAGACCCAGTACTTC. Residues: CSAGGNSHFQETQYF. The J gene is TRBJ2-5, the V gene TRBV20-1, with 7 bases fitting TRBD2. There are 15 residues in the CDR3. With V trimmed by 6 bases and J by 1 base, 11 bases remained unmatched. Germline V gene lookup returns CDR1 DFQATT and CDR2 SNEGSKA (reference sequence).